The 30 T cell receptor beta chains in this list originate from one sample, sequenced in a study of blood T cell repertoires in COVID-19. Clones were sequenced by immunoSEQ multiplex PCR, and TCRdb holds only the in-frame ones, with some missing. The sample lists roughly 180,000 clones; 70% to 85% were seen once. Source material: peripheral blood. These receptors were collected from a man aged 55 to 69 who had recovered from COVID-19.

This chain connects TRBV30 to TRBJ1-6; tentatively, D is TRBD1 (5 bases). Per germline, CDR1 GTSNPN and CDR2 SVGIG (reference sequence). Trimming shortened V by 6 bases and J by 6 bases, and 12 bases separated the two germline ends. The CDR3 runs 13 residues. CDR3 sequence (DNA): TGTGCCTGCAACACAGGAAGTAATTCACCCCTCCACTTT. As protein: CACNTGSNSPLHF.

The chain couples TRBV21-1 to TRBJ1-2; TRBD1, the D gene given by the table, was not confirmed from the DNA. TRBV21-1 is given as a pseudogene. The CDR3 is made up of 15 amino acids. The CDR3 loop is CASSKIQGASYGYTF. The DNA of the CDR3 is TGTGCCAGCAGCAAAATACAGGGGGCGAGCTATGGCTACACCTTC.

The V call is TRBV9, the J call TRBJ2-3; 10 positions match TRBD2. This CDR3 is 17 amino acids long. Germline loops: CDR1 SGDLS, CDR2 YYNGEE. The ends lost 3 bases at V and 4 bases at J; junction bases unmatched: 11. CDR3 in amino acids: CASSDSGAGGPSDTQYF. The CDR3 DNA reads as TGTGCCAGCAGCGATTCGGGAGCGGGGGGGCCCTCAGATACGCAGTATTTT.

The J gene is TRBJ1-4, the V gene TRBV6-2 or TRBV6-3; a possible D gene is TRBD1 (6 bases). This CDR3 has 12 amino acids. V gave up 6 bases and J gave up 11 bases, with 13 bases separating them. From germline, CDR1 is MNHEY and CDR2 SVGEGT. CDR3: CASSRDRTKLFF. DNA for the CDR3: TGTGCCAGCAGCCGCGACAGGACGAAACTGTTTTTT.

J is TRBJ2-7 and V is TRBV5-1; D is possibly TRBD2 (6 bases). Germline CDR1 is SGHRS and CDR2 is YFSETQ. The CDR3 loop spans 14 amino acids. Trimming took 1 base from V and 7 from J, leaving 15 bases between them. The DNA of the CDR3 is TGCGCCAGCAGCTTGTTGGGCGGGGTCGAGGAGCAGTACTTC. Protein sequence: CASSLLGGVEEQYF.

The rearrangement uses TRBV2 and TRBJ1-4; TRBD1 matches at 7 bases. The CDR3 loop spans 15 amino acids. Losses at the gene ends were 7 bases for V and 5 bases for J; bases not matched to a gene: 10. The germline V gene has CDR1 SNHLY and CDR2 FYNNEI. The CDR3 bases are TGTGCCAGCAACTCCCTCCCAGGGGGGAATGAAAAACTGTTTTTT. Translation: CASNSLPGGNEKLFF.

J is TRBJ1-5 and V is TRBV5-1; D perhaps matches TRBD1 (6 bases). CDR1 is SGHRS, CDR2 YFSETQ, per germline. Trimming removed 0 bases from V and 6 bases from J, with 19 bases in between. CDR3 size: 17 residues. Here the CDR3 reads CASSLEGTGGPGQPQHF. The CDR3 DNA sequence: TGCGCCAGCAGCTTGGAAGGAACGGGGGGCCCGGGTCAGCCCCAGCATTTT.

The CDR3 DNA is TGTGCCATCAGTGAGCCCGGACAGGGTGTCGGGTTGTCTGGAAACACCATATATTTT. This codes for CAISEPGQGVGLSGNTIYF. The chain couples TRBV10-3 to TRBJ1-3; 8 positions agree with TRBD1. Losses at the gene ends were 2 bases for V and 1 base for J; bases not matched to a gene: 13. The CDR3 covers 19 residues. From germline, CDR1 is ENHRY and CDR2 SYGVKD.

V usage is TRBV5-1 and J usage is TRBJ2-5, with 9 positions matching TRBD1. The CDR3 consists of 15 residues. CDR1 is SGHRS, CDR2 YFSETQ, per germline. V was pared by 3 bases and J by 2 bases, with 5 bases of the junction left unmatched. This chain's CDR3 is CASSSTGGLQETQYF. The CDR3 DNA is TGCGCCAGCAGCTCGACAGGGGGATTGCAAGAGACCCAGTACTTC.

This clone was counted a single time. The chain combines TRBV11-1 with TRBJ2-5; tentative D call: TRBD1 (5 bases). The CDR3 is 14 amino acids. The germline CDR1 and CDR2 sequences are SGHAT and FQDESV (reference sequence). Trimming removed 5 bases at V and 5 bases at J, with 15 bases between. This CDR3 reads CASSPGQGAETQYF. As DNA, the CDR3 is TGTGCCAGCAGCCCCGGCCAGGGCGCGGAGACCCAGTACTTC.

The chain joins TRBV7-9 to TRBJ1-2; unclear D gene. Trimming cost V 5 bases and J 4 bases, with 11 bases left between them. In germline, CDR1 is SEHNR, CDR2 FQNEAQ (reference sequence). The CDR3 contains 13 residues. CDR3 nucleotide sequence: TGTGCCAGCAGCCTAGACAATTCCTATGGCTACACCTTC. This codes for CASSLDNSYGYTF.

This sequence joins TRBV6-5 and TRBJ1-6; D unresolved. Per germline, CDR1 MNHEY and CDR2 SVGAGI. The CDR3 is made up of 15 amino acids. V was pared by 6 bases and J by 10 bases, with 19 bases between. CDR3 nucleotide sequence: TGTGCCAGCAGACCCCCTCGGGGAGGTAACTCACCCCTCCACTTT. It yields the protein CASRPPRGGNSPLHF.

V usage is TRBV7-9 and J usage is TRBJ2-7; no definite D call. The V end was cut by 3 bases, the J end by 6 bases, with 9 bases between. Germline loops: CDR1 SEHNR, CDR2 FQNEAQ (reference sequence). The CDR3 spans 12 residues. CDR3 sequence: CASSLRASEQYF. The CDR3 DNA reads as TGTGCCAGCAGCTTGCGCGCAAGCGAGCAGTACTTC.

The rearrangement links TRBV5-1 to TRBJ1-5; D is unclear. Trimming took off 1 base at V and 7 bases at J, with 9 bases between the two ends. The CDR3 loop spans 13 amino acids. Per the germline V gene, CDR1 is SGHRS and CDR2 is YFSETQ. CDR3 sequence: CASSLTGYQPQHF. CDR3 nucleotides: TGCGCCAGCAGCTTGACGGGATACCAGCCCCAGCATTTT.

V and J are TRBV7-2 and TRBJ2-7; 10 bases fit TRBD2. V gave up 1 base and J gave up 2 bases; unmatched junction bases: 2. The germline gives CDR1 SGHTA, CDR2 FQGNSA. This CDR3 is built from 15 residues. CDR3 amino acids: CASSLGSGGAYEQYF. The CDR3 DNA reads as TGTGCCAGCAGCTTAGGGAGCGGGGGGGCCTACGAGCAGTACTTC.

As concerns this clone: At one of its ends the junction is not consistent with the germline gene, which may arise from a read error. The chain links TRBV29-1 to TRBJ1-2; tentative D call: TRBD1 (6 bases). Germline V CDR1 and CDR2: SQVTM, ANQGSEA. This CDR3 is built from 14 residues. The CDR3 sequence is CSVEELAGTPGCTF. In nucleotides, the CDR3 is TGCAGCGTTGAAGAATTAGCCGGGACACCCGGCTGCACCTTC.

The CDR3: CASSILDKANEQFF. The CDR3, as DNA: TGTGCCAGTAGTATCCTGGACAAGGCCAATGAGCAGTTCTTC. The J gene is TRBJ2-1, the V gene TRBV19; a weak D match, TRBD1 (5 bases). V shed 3 bases and J shed 6 bases, with 12 bases lying between them. CDR1 LNHDA and CDR2 SQIVND come from the germline V gene (reference sequence). The CDR3 is 14 amino acids.

The table lists this clone with a count of one. The gene calls are TRBV7-2 and TRBJ2-3; 14 bases fit TRBD2. The CDR3 covers 19 residues. J lost 6 bases, V lost 4 bases, and 15 bases had no gene match. The germline V gene has CDR1 SGHTA and CDR2 FQGNSA. CDR3 region: CASSSTGTSGGIKGDTQYF. The CDR3 nucleotides read TGTGCCAGCAGCTCCACCGGGACTAGCGGGGGTATTAAGGGGGATACGCAGTATTTT.

This clone appeared a single time. This chain connects TRBV9 to TRBJ1-4; D may be TRBD1 (6 bases). Trimming left V 3 bases short and J 3 bases short, with 12 bases between. Germline V gene data show CDR1 as SGDLS and CDR2 as YYNGEE. The CDR3 length is 15 residues. Written as DNA, the CDR3 is TGTGCCAGCAGCGCCAGGGGCATTGCTAATGAAAAACTGTTTTTT. Protein product: CASSARGIANEKLFF.

This chain joins TRBV5-1 and TRBJ2-3; 12 bases match TRBD2. CDR1 and CDR2 (germline): SGHRS, YFSETQ. The CDR3 sequence is 16 residues long. The ends lost 4 bases at V and 5 bases at J; junction bases unmatched: 8. Here the CDR3 DNA reads TGCGCCAGCAGCCCCCCGACTAGCGGGGGAGGAGATACGCAGTATTTT. Translation gives CASSPPTSGGGDTQYF.

The chain carries TRBV4-3 and TRBJ1-1; 7 bases agree with TRBD1. Germline values: CDR1 LGHNA, CDR2 YSLEER. This CDR3 spans 16 amino acids. V trimming: 0 bases; J trimming: 1 base; junction bases outside the gene matches: 5. CDR3 nucleotide sequence: TGCGCCAGCAGCCAAGAGACCGCAGGGGGGAACACTGAAGCTTTCTTT. This codes for CASSQETAGGNTEAFF.

The chain combines TRBV9 with TRBJ2-1; D remains unclear. V was clipped by 0 bases and J by 2 bases, with 6 bases between them. The CDR3 loop spans 14 amino acids. Germline CDR1 and CDR2: SGDLS and YYNGEE. The DNA for the CDR3 is TGTGCCAGCAGCGTAGGTACAGCCTACAATGAGCAGTTCTTC. Translation gives CASSVGTAYNEQFF.

This clone occurred once. V and J are TRBV2 and TRBJ1-1, with D unclear. Germline loops: CDR1 SNHLY, CDR2 FYNNEI. The CDR3 is made up of 12 amino acids. Deletions cut 3 bases from V and 2 bases from J, with 4 bases between. The CDR3 sequence: CASSDSNTEAFF. The CDR3 nucleotides are TGTGCCAGCAGTGACAGTAACACTGAAGCTTTCTTT.

The gene calls are TRBV7-2 and TRBJ1-6; D may be TRBD1 (5 bases). In germline, CDR1 is SGHTA, CDR2 FQGNSA. The CDR3 covers 13 residues. Trimming left V 6 bases short and J 7 bases short, with 10 bases between. The CDR3, as DNA: TGTGCCAGCAGTCAAAGGGGAAATTCACCCCTCCACTTT. Translation gives CASSQRGNSPLHF.

J is TRBJ2-5 and V is TRBV7-9; D is unclear. Germline CDR1 and CDR2: SEHNR and FQNEAQ (reference sequence). This CDR3 comprises 10 residues. V lost 1 base, J lost 11 bases, and 5 bases lay in between. The CDR3 bases are TGTGCCAGCAGCTTAGGAGTGCAGTACTTC. As protein: CASSLGVQYF.

The V and J genes are TRBV7-9 and TRBJ1-5; D is perhaps TRBD1 (5 bases). Deletions cut 1 base from V and 6 bases from J, with 13 bases between. From germline, CDR1 is SEHNR and CDR2 FQNEAQ (reference sequence). The CDR3 covers 15 residues. For the CDR3, the DNA is TGTGCCAGCAGCTTAGGGGAGGGGAAGGTTCAGCCCCAGCATTTT. Its translation: CASSLGEGKVQPQHF.

V gene TRBV19 combines with J gene TRBJ1-1, with 9 bases matching TRBD1. Per germline, CDR1 LNHDA and CDR2 SQIVND (reference sequence). V lost 3 bases, J lost 7 bases, and 9 bases stayed unmatched. The CDR3 covers 15 residues. CDR3 DNA: TGTGCCAGTAGTATCTTCCGACAGGGGGGGGTTGAAGCTTTCTTT. It specifies CASSIFRQGGVEAFF.

The gene calls are TRBV12-3 or TRBV12-4 and TRBJ2-7; D call uncertain. V lost 5 bases and J lost 7, with 15 bases in between. The CDR3 spans 13 residues. CDR3: CASSPDPSWEQYF. CDR3 coding DNA: TGTGCCAGCAGTCCTGACCCTAGTTGGGAGCAGTACTTC.

The CDR3 DNA follows: TGCGCCAGCAGCGCGGCACAGGGACAGGTCATGGGTGAGCAGTTCTTC. It codes for CASSAAQGQVMGEQFF. This sequence joins TRBV5-1 and TRBJ2-1, with 8 positions matching TRBD1. This CDR3 is 16 amino acids long. V trimming: 4 bases; J trimming: 9 bases; junction bases outside the gene matches: 15. The V gene's germline CDR1 is SGHRS and CDR2 YFSETQ.

This clone has more than one count but fewer than ten. The chain couples TRBV15 to TRBJ2-5, with 12 bases lining up with TRBD2. Germline V gene lookup returns CDR1 LNHNV and CDR2 YYDKDF (reference sequence). Losses at the gene ends were 3 bases for V and 5 bases for J; bases not matched to a gene: 7. The CDR3 totals 16 residues. The CDR3, as DNA: TGTGCCACCAGCAGCCAGACTAGCGGGGGTTCGGAGACCCAGTACTTC. This sequence encodes CATSSQTSGGSETQYF.